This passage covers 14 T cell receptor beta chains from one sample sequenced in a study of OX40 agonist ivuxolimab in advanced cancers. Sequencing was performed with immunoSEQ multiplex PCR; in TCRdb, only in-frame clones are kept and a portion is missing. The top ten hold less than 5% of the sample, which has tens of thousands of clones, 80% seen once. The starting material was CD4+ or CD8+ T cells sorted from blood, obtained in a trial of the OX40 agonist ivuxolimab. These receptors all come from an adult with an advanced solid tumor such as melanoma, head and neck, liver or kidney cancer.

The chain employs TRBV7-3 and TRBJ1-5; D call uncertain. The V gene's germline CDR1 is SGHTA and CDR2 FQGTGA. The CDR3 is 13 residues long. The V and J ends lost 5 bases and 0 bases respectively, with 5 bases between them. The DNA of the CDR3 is TGTGCCAGCAGCGAACATAGCAATCAGCCCCAGCATTTT. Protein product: CASSEHSNQPQHF.

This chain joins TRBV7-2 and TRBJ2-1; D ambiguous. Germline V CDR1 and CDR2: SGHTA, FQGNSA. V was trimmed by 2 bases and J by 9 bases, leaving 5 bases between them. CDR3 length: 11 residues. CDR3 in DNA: TGTGCCAGCAGCTTAAGAGGTGAGCAGTTCTTC. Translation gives CASSLRGEQFF. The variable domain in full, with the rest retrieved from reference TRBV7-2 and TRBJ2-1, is GAGVSQSPSNKVTEKGKDVELRCDPISGHTALYWYRQSLGQGLEFLIYFQGNSAPDKSGLPSDRFSAERTGGSVSTLTIQRTQQEDSAVYLCASSLRGEQFFGPGTRLTVL.

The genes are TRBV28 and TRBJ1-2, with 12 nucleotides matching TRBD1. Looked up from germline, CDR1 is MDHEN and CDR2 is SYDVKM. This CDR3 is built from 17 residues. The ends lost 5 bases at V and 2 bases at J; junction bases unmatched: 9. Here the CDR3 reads CASSEGQGAQSNYGYTF. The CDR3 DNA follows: TGTGCCAGCAGTGAGGGACAGGGGGCCCAATCGAACTATGGCTACACCTTC.

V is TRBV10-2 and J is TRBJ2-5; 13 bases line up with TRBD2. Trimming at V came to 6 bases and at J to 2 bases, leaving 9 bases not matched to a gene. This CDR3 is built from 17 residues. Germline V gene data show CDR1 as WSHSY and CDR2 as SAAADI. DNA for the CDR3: TGCGCCAGCAGCGGCGGACTAGCGGGAGTCGGGCAAGAGACCCAGTACTTC. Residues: CASSGGLAGVGQETQYF.

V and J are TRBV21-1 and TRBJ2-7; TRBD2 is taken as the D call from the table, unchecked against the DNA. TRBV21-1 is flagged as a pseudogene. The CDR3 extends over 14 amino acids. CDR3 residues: CASSKAGLANKQYF. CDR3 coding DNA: TGTGCCAGCAGCAAAGCGGGACTAGCGAACAAGCAGTACTTC.

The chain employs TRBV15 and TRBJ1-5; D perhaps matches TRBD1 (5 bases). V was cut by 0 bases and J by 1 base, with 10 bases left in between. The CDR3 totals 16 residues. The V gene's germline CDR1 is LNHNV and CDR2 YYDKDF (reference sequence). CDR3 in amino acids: CATSRDSPGSNQPQHF. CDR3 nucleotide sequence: TGTGCCACCAGCAGAGATAGCCCAGGGAGCAATCAGCCCCAGCATTTT.

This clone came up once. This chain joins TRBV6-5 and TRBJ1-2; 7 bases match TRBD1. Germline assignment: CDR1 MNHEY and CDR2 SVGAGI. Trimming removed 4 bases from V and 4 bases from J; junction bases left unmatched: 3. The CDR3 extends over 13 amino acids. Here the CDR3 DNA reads TGTGCCAGCAGTTCAGGGGGGATCTATGGCTACACCTTC. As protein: CASSSGGIYGYTF.

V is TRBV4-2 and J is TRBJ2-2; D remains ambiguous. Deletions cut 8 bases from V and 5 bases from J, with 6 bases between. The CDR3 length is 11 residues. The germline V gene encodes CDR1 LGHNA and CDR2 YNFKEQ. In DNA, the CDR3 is TGTGCCAGCTCCTCTACCGGGGAGCTGTTTTTT. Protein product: CASSSTGELFF.

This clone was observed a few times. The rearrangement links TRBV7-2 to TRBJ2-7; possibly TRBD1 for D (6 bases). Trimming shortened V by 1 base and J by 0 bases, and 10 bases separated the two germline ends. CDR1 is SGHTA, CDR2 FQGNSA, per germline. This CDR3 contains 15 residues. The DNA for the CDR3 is TGTGCCAGCAGCTTAGTTGGCAGGGGCTCCTACGAGCAGTACTTC. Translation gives CASSLVGRGSYEQYF.

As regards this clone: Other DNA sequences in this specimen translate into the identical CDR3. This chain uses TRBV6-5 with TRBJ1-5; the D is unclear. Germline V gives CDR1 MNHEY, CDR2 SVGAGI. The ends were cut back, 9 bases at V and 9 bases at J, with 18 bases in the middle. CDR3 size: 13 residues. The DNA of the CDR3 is TGTGCCAGTAGACCCCGCGGGGATGGGCCCCAGCATTTT. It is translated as CASRPRGDGPQHF.

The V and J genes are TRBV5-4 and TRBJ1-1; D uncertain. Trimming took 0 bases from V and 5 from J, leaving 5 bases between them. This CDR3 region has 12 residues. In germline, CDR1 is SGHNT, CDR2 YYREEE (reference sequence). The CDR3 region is CASSLDTTEAFF. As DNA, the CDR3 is TGTGCCAGCAGCTTGGACACGACTGAAGCTTTCTTT.

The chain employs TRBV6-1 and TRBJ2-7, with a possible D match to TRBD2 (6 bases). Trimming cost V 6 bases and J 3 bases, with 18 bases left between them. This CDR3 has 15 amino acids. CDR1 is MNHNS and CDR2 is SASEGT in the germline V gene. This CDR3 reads CASSRGKGSDYEQYF. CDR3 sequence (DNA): TGTGCCAGCAGCCGGGGGAAAGGGTCGGACTACGAGCAGTACTTC.

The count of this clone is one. CDR3 nucleotides: TGTGCCAGCAGCTTAGGCAGCTCCTACGAGCAGTACTTC. This gives the protein CASSLGSSYEQYF. The chain carries TRBV11-2 and TRBJ2-7; D remains unclear. V was shortened by 1 base and J by 0 bases, with 4 bases between the two germline ends. CDR1 is SGHAT, CDR2 FQNNGV, per germline. CDR3 size: 13 residues.

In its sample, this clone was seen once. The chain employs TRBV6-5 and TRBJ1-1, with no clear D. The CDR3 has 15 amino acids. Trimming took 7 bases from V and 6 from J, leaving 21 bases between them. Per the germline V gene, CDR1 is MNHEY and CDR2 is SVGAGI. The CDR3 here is CASNPIANSGSEAFF. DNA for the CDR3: TGTGCCAGCAACCCGATAGCCAACTCGGGTTCTGAAGCTTTCTTT.